These T cell receptor beta chains were read from a single sample in a study of identifying expanded T cells in peripheral blood. Some clones are missing from TCRdb's copy, which holds only in-frame ones; the method was immunoSEQ multiplex PCR. The sample holds approximately 110,000 clones, more than 85% seen once. Sequencing used blood. The receptor source for this set is a person between 18 and 75 years old in good health. CDR3s include the opening cysteine and the closing phenylalanine or tryptophan. Each record gives: clone size, J gene, D gene, V gene, CDR3 DNA, CDR3 protein. D genes are given only for firm matches. The size of a clone is reported for some rows only, either as once, few or many, or as a class for expanded clones.

clone size: -
J gene: TRBJ2-4
D gene: TRBD1
V gene: TRBV5-1
CDR3 DNA: TGCGCCAGCCGCGAGACCACAGGGGTAAACATTCAGTACTTC
CDR3 protein: CASRETTGVNIQYF

clone size: -
J gene: TRBJ2-3
D gene: -
V gene: TRBV9
CDR3 DNA: TGTGCCAGCAGCGCTGGGGGGGGCCCAGATACGCAGTATTTT
CDR3 protein: CASSAGGGPDTQYF

clone size: -
J gene: TRBJ2-1
D gene: TRBD2
V gene: TRBV7-9
CDR3 DNA: TGTGCCAGCGAGGGAGCGGGGGGTCTTAGTGAGCAGTTCTTC
CDR3 protein: CASEGAGGLSEQFF

clone size: -
J gene: TRBJ2-1
D gene: TRBD1
V gene: TRBV6-5
CDR3 DNA: TGTGCCAGCAGCCCTACAGGGGGCGATGAGCAGTTCTTC
CDR3 protein: CASSPTGGDEQFF

clone size: -
J gene: TRBJ2-7
D gene: -
V gene: TRBV15
CDR3 DNA: TGTGCCACCAGCAGAGATAGGGTACCGGAGGACCACGAGCAGTACTTC
CDR3 protein: CATSRDRVPEDHEQYF

clone size: -
J gene: TRBJ2-4
D gene: TRBD2
V gene: TRBV6-1
CDR3 DNA: TGTGCCAGCAGTGGGACGGGGGGAATAGCCAAAAACATTCAGTACTTC
CDR3 protein: CASSGTGGIAKNIQYF

clone size: once
J gene: TRBJ2-7
D gene: TRBD1
V gene: TRBV5-6
CDR3 DNA: TGTGCCAGCAGCTTGGGGACAGGGACCTACGAGCAGTACTTC
CDR3 protein: CASSLGTGTYEQYF

clone size: once
J gene: TRBJ1-1
D gene: -
V gene: TRBV7-9
CDR3 DNA: TGTGCCAGCAGCGACCGGACGGAAGCTTTCTTT
CDR3 protein: CASSDRTEAFF

clone size: -
J gene: TRBJ2-3
D gene: -
V gene: TRBV5-1
CDR3 DNA: TGCGCCAGCAGCTTGGACTTCACGACAGATACGCAGTATTTT
CDR3 protein: CASSLDFTTDTQYF

clone size: -
J gene: TRBJ1-1
D gene: -
V gene: TRBV20-1
CDR3 DNA: TGCAGTGCTAGAAGTTCAACTGAAGCTTTCTTT
CDR3 protein: CSARSSTEAFF

clone size: -
J gene: TRBJ2-3
D gene: TRBD2
V gene: TRBV5-4
CDR3 DNA: TGTGCCAGCAGCCTTGGCGGGGGGGGGACAGATACGCAGTATTTT
CDR3 protein: CASSLGGGGTDTQYF

clone size: -
J gene: TRBJ2-3
D gene: TRBD2
V gene: TRBV11-3
CDR3 DNA: TGTGCCAGCAGCTCGGGACTAGCGGGGGGGCTAAGTACAGATACGCAGTATTTT
CDR3 protein: CASSSGLAGGLSTDTQYF

clone size: -
J gene: TRBJ1-6
D gene: -
V gene: TRBV7-2
CDR3 DNA: TGTGCCAGCAGCTTCCCGGGTCTTAGCTCCTATAATTCACCCCTCCACTTT
CDR3 protein: CASSFPGLSSYNSPLHF

clone size: -
J gene: TRBJ1-2
D gene: -
V gene: TRBV4-3
CDR3 DNA: TGCGCCAGCAGCCAAGAGGAGGGCCTGACAGACCTCTATGGCTACACCTTC
CDR3 protein: CASSQEEGLTDLYGYTF

clone size: few
J gene: TRBJ2-3
D gene: -
V gene: TRBV10-3
CDR3 DNA: TGTGCCATCAGTGAGTCAGGGGCTGGGGTTAGCACAGATACGCAGTATTTT
CDR3 protein: CAISESGAGVSTDTQYF

clone size: -
J gene: TRBJ2-1
D gene: TRBD2
V gene: TRBV7-8
CDR3 DNA: TGTGCCAGCAGCCGAACCGGGACTAGCGGGGGGGCTTACAATGAGCAGTTCTTC
CDR3 protein: CASSRTGTSGGAYNEQFF

clone size: -
J gene: TRBJ2-3
D gene: -
V gene: TRBV27
CDR3 DNA: TGTGCCAGCAGTGGATGGCCGCCAGATACGCAGTATTTT
CDR3 protein: CASSGWPPDTQYF

clone size: -
J gene: TRBJ1-2
D gene: TRBD1
V gene: TRBV29-1
CDR3 DNA: TGCAGCGTTGGGGACAGTGAGACTAACTATGGCTACACCTTC
CDR3 protein: CSVGDSETNYGYTF

clone size: -
J gene: TRBJ2-1
D gene: -
V gene: TRBV7-6
CDR3 DNA: TGTGCCAGCAGCCCCGACCCAAACTCGGGGAATGAGCAGTTCTTC
CDR3 protein: CASSPDPNSGNEQFF

clone size: -
J gene: TRBJ2-2
D gene: TRBD2
V gene: TRBV11-3
CDR3 DNA: TGTGCCAGCAGCGCCTGGACTAGCGTGGGCACCGGGGAGCTGTTTTTT
CDR3 protein: CASSAWTSVGTGELFF

clone size: -
J gene: TRBJ1-1
D gene: -
V gene: TRBV21-1
CDR3 DNA: TGTGCCACCCCTAGTCGGGGGGAGAAAGCTTTCTTT
CDR3 protein: CATPSRGEKAFF

clone size: -
J gene: TRBJ1-2
D gene: -
V gene: TRBV9
CDR3 DNA: TGTGCCAGCAGCGTAGGCAGTCGCAACTATGGCTACACCTTC
CDR3 protein: CASSVGSRNYGYTF

clone size: -
J gene: TRBJ2-1
D gene: TRBD2
V gene: TRBV10-3
CDR3 DNA: TGTGCCATCAGTGAGTCAGGGTACGGGGGGTCCTACAATGAGCAGTTCTTC
CDR3 protein: CAISESGYGGSYNEQFF

clone size: -
J gene: TRBJ1-1
D gene: TRBD1
V gene: TRBV19
CDR3 DNA: TGTGCCACCAGGGGGCAGACGAACACTGAAGCTTTCTTT
CDR3 protein: CATRGQTNTEAFF

clone size: -
J gene: TRBJ1-6
D gene: TRBD1
V gene: TRBV7-2
CDR3 DNA: TGTGCCAGCAGCCGTGGACAGGGGTATTCACCCCTCCACTTT
CDR3 protein: CASSRGQGYSPLHF

clone size: -
J gene: TRBJ1-1
D gene: -
V gene: TRBV30
CDR3 DNA: TGTGCCTGGATTATGATCCCCAAGAACACTGAAGCTTTCTTT
CDR3 protein: CAWIMIPKNTEAFF

clone size: once
J gene: TRBJ2-2
D gene: -
V gene: TRBV9
CDR3 DNA: TGTGCCAGCAGCATACGGAGCGGCACCGGGGAGCTGTTTTTT
CDR3 protein: CASSIRSGTGELFF

clone size: -
J gene: TRBJ1-5
D gene: -
V gene: TRBV9
CDR3 DNA: TGTGCCAGCAGCGGAGGGAATACAACACTAAGCAATCAGCCCCAGCATTTT
CDR3 protein: CASSGGNTTLSNQPQHF

clone size: -
J gene: TRBJ2-1
D gene: -
V gene: TRBV5-4
CDR3 DNA: TGTGCCAGCAGCCCCACCGGGACATCCTACAATGAGCAGTTCTTC
CDR3 protein: CASSPTGTSYNEQFF

clone size: -
J gene: TRBJ2-1
D gene: -
V gene: TRBV6-7
CDR3 DNA: TGTGCCAGCAGCCATCTGAGCTCCTACAATGAGCAGTTCTTC
CDR3 protein: CASSHLSSYNEQFF

clone size: -
J gene: TRBJ2-3
D gene: -
V gene: TRBV7-2
CDR3 DNA: TGTGCCAGCAGCTTAAACGTCCGACTGGGGGGGGCCGCAGATACGCAGTATTTT
CDR3 protein: CASSLNVRLGGAADTQYF

clone size: -
J gene: TRBJ2-3
D gene: -
V gene: TRBV18
CDR3 DNA: TGTGCCAGCTCACCAATGATCACAGATACGCAGTATTTT
CDR3 protein: CASSPMITDTQYF

clone size: -
J gene: TRBJ2-5
D gene: -
V gene: TRBV7-7
CDR3 DNA: TGTGCCAGCAGCTTATCACTGGAAGCGGGGACCCAGTACTTC
CDR3 protein: CASSLSLEAGTQYF

clone size: -
J gene: TRBJ1-2
D gene: TRBD1
V gene: TRBV7-2
CDR3 DNA: TGTGCCAGCAGCCGATCCGGGACAGGGATCGATGGCTACACCTTC
CDR3 protein: CASSRSGTGIDGYTF

clone size: -
J gene: TRBJ2-1
D gene: -
V gene: TRBV28
CDR3 DNA: TGTGCCAGCAGTTTAGGGGCCGTAAACCACCCGCAGTTCTTC
CDR3 protein: CASSLGAVNHPQFF

clone size: -
J gene: TRBJ1-1
D gene: -
V gene: TRBV14
CDR3 DNA: TGTGCCAGCAGCCAAGGGACAGTAATGACTTTCTTT
CDR3 protein: CASSQGTVMTFF

clone size: -
J gene: TRBJ2-5
D gene: -
V gene: TRBV7-9
CDR3 DNA: TGTGCCAGCAGCGAACGTACAGGGAAAGAGACCCAGTACTTC
CDR3 protein: CASSERTGKETQYF

clone size: -
J gene: TRBJ2-7
D gene: -
V gene: TRBV30
CDR3 DNA: TGTGCCTGGAGTCCGGACCCCTGGGGGGACGAGCAGTACTTC
CDR3 protein: CAWSPDPWGDEQYF

clone size: -
J gene: TRBJ2-7
D gene: -
V gene: TRBV14
CDR3 DNA: TGTGCCAGCAGTCGGTCACCCTACGAGCAGTACTTC
CDR3 protein: CASSRSPYEQYF